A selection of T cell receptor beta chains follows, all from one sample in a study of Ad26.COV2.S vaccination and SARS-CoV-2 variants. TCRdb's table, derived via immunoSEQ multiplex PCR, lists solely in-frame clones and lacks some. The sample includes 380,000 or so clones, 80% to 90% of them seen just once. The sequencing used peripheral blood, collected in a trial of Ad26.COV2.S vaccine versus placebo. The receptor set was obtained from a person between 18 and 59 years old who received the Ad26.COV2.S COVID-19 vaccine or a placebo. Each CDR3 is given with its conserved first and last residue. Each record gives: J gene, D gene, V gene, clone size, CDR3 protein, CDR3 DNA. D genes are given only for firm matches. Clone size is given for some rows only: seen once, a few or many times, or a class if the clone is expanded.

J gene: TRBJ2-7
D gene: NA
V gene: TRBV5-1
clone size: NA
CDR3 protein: CASRGTDYEQYF
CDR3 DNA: TGCGCCAGCAGGGGGACTGATTACGAGCAGTACTTC

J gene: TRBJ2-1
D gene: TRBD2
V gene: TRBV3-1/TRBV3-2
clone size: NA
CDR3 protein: CASSQDPLADNEQFF
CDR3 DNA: TGTGCCAGCAGCCAAGATCCCCTAGCGGACAATGAGCAGTTCTTC

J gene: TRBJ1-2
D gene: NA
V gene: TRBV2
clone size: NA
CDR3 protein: CASTEQNYGYTF
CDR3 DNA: TGTGCCAGCACGGAACAGAACTATGGCTACACCTTC

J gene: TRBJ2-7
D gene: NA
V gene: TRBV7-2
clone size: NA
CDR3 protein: CASSPGGGFEQYF
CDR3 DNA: TGTGCCAGCAGCCCTGGAGGCGGGTTTGAGCAGTACTTC

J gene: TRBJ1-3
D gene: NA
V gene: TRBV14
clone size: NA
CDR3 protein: CASSQKWITRSGNTIYF
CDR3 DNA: TGTGCCAGCAGCCAAAAATGGATAACACGCTCTGGAAACACCATATATTTT

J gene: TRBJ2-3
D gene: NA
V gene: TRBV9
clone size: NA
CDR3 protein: CASSVGGGRGTDTQYF
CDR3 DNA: TGTGCCAGCAGCGTTGGAGGGGGTCGGGGCACAGATACGCAGTATTTT

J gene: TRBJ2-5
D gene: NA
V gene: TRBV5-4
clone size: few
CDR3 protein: CASSRDGSETQYF
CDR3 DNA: TGTGCCAGCAGCCGCGACGGTTCAGAGACCCAGTACTTC

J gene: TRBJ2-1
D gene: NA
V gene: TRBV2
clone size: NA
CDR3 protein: CASSEAVGEQFF
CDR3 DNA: TGTGCCAGCAGTGAAGCTGTGGGTGAGCAGTTCTTC

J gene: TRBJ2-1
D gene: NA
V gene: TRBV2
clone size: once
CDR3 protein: CASRARLPQFF
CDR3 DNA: TGTGCCAGCAGGGCGAGGCTCCCGCAGTTCTTC

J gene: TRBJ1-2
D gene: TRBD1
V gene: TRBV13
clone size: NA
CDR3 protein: CASSLTGGGETGYGYTF
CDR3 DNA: TGTGCCAGCAGTTTAACAGGGGGCGGAGAAACGGGGTATGGCTACACCTTC

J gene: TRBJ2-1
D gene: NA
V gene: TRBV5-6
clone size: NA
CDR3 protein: CASSRTPPTNEQFF
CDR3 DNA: TGTGCCAGCAGCCGGACTCCGCCAACCAATGAGCAGTTCTTC

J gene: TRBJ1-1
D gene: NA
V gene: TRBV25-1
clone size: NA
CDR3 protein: CASMTVKNTEAFF
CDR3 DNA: TGTGCCAGCATGACAGTTAAGAACACTGAAGCTTTCTTT

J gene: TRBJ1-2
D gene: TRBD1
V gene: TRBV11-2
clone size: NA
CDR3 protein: CASSFAGQNGYTF
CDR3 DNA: TGTGCCAGCAGCTTCGCGGGACAGAATGGCTACACCTTC

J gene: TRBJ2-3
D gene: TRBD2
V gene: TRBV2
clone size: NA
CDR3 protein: CASSARGGHTDTQYF
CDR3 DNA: TGTGCCAGCAGTGCTCGGGGGGGCCACACAGATACGCAGTATTTT

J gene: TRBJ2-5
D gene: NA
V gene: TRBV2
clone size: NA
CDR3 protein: CASSEWATKETQYF
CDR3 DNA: TGTGCCAGCAGTGAATGGGCGACCAAAGAGACCCAGTACTTC

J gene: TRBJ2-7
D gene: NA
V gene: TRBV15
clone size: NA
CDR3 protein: CATSRDTPDRSYEQYF
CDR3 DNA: TGTGCCACCAGCAGAGATACCCCCGACAGGTCCTACGAGCAGTACTTC

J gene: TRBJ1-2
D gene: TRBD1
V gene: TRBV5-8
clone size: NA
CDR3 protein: CASSATGLAYGYTF
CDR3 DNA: TGTGCCAGCAGCGCGACAGGGCTCGCCTATGGCTACACCTTC

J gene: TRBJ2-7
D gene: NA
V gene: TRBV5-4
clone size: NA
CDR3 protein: CASSPRIYEQYF
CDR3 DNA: TGTGCCAGCAGCCCGAGGATCTACGAGCAGTACTTC

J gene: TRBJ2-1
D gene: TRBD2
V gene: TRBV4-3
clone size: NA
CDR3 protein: CASSQDGRGKQFF
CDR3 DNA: TGCGCCAGCAGCCAAGATGGGAGGGGAAAGCAGTTCTTC

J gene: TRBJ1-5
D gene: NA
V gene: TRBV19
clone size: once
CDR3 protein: CASNVGGSNQPQHF
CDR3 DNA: TGTGCCAGTAATGTGGGTGGTAGCAATCAGCCCCAGCATTTT

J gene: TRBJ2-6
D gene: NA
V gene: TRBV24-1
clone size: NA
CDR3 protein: CATSDSPGPGANVLTF
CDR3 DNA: TGTGCCACCAGTGATTCGCCAGGGCCTGGGGCCAACGTCCTGACTTTC

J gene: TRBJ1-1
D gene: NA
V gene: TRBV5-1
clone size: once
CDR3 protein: CASSLEPGSWAFF
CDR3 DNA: TGCGCCAGCAGCTTGGAACCGGGTAGCTGGGCTTTCTTT

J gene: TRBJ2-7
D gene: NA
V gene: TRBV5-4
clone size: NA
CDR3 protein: CASSPDGTYEQYF
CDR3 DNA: TGTGCCAGCAGCCCGGACGGAACCTACGAGCAGTACTTC

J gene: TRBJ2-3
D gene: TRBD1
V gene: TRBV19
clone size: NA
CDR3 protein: CASRARGRRADTQYF
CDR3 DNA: TGTGCCAGTAGGGCCAGGGGGCGCAGGGCAGATACGCAGTATTTT

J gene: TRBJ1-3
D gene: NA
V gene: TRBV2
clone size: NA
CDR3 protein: CASLRDSGNTIYF
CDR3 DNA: TGTGCCAGCCTACGTGACTCTGGAAACACCATATATTTT

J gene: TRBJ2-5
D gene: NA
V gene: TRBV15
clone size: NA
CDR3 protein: CATSRDEGTQGTQYF
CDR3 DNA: TGTGCCACCAGCAGAGATGAGGGGACCCAAGGGACCCAGTACTTC

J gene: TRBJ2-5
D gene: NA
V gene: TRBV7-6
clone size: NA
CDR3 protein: CASSALHQETQYF
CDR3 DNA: TGTGCCAGCAGCGCACTTCATCAAGAGACCCAGTACTTC

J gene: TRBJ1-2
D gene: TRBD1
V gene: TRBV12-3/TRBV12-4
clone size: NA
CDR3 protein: CASRADRHYGYTF
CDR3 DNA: TGTGCCAGCAGGGCGGACAGGCACTATGGCTACACCTTC

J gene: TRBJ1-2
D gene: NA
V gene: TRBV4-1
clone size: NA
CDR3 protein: CASSLYPDRFYGYTF
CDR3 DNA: TGCGCCAGCAGCCTCTACCCAGACAGGTTCTATGGCTACACCTTC

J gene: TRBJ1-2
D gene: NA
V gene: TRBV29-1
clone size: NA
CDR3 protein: CSVEEPGVNYGYTF
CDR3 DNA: TGCAGCGTTGAAGAACCAGGGGTAAACTATGGCTACACCTTC

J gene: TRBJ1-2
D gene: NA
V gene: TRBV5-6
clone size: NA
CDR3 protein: CASSPGTQASGYTF
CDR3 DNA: TGTGCCAGCAGCCCGGGGACACAGGCGAGCGGCTACACCTTC

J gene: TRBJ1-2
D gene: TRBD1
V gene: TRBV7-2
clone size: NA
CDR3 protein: CASSQQTGVFYGYTF
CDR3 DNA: TGTGCCAGCAGCCAACAGACAGGGGTCTTCTATGGCTACACCTTC

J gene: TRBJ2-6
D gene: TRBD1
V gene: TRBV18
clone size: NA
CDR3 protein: CASSPKTGGTSGANVLTF
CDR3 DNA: TGTGCCAGCTCCCCTAAGACAGGGGGAACCTCTGGGGCCAACGTCCTGACTTTC

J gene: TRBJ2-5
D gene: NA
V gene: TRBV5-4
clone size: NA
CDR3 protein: CASSLSRGPETQYF
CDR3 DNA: TGTGCCAGCAGCTTGTCTCGGGGCCCGGAGACCCAGTACTTC

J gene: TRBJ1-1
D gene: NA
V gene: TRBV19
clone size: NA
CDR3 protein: CASMGRHTEAFF
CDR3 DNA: TGTGCCAGTATGGGACGGCACACTGAAGCTTTCTTT

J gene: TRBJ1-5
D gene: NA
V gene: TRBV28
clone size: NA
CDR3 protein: CASPPPGAANQPQHF
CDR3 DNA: TGTGCCAGCCCACCCCCGGGGGCGGCCAATCAGCCCCAGCATTTT

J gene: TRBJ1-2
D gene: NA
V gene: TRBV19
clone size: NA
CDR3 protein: CASSMTVYGYTF
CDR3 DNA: TGTGCCAGTAGTATGACAGTTTATGGCTACACCTTC

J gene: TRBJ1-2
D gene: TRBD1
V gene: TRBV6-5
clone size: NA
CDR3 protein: CASRFGQGINYGYTF
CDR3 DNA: TGTGCCAGCAGGTTCGGACAGGGGATCAACTATGGCTACACCTTC

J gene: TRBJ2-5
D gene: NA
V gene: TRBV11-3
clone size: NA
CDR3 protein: CASSLEGNGETQYF
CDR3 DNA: TGTGCCAGCAGCTTAGAAGGGAACGGGGAGACCCAGTACTTC

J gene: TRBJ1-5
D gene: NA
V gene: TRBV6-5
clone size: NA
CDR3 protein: CASRYTINQPQHF
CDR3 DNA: TGTGCCAGCAGGTACACGATTAATCAGCCCCAGCATTTT

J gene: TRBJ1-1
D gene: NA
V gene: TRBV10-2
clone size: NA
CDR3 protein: CAGGSGTEAFF
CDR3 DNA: TGCGCCGGGGGGTCCGGCACTGAAGCTTTCTTT

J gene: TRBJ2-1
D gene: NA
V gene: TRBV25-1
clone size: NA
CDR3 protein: CASRGGVMNEQFF
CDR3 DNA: TGTGCCAGCAGAGGAGGGGTTATGAATGAGCAGTTCTTC

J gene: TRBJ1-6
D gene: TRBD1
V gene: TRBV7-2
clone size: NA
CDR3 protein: CASSFDRDSPLHF
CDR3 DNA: TGTGCCAGCAGCTTCGACAGGGACTCACCCCTCCACTTT

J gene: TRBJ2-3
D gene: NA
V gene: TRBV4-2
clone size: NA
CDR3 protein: CASSRRGVTSTDTQYF
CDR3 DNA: TGTGCCAGCAGCCGCAGAGGGGTAACTAGCACAGATACGCAGTATTTT

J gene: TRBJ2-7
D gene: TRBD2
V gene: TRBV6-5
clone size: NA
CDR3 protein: CASASGLAGLRLF
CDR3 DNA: TGTGCCAGCGCTTCGGGACTAGCGGGACTGCGCCTATTC

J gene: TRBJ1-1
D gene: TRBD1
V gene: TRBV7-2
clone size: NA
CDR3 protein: CASSPRRDRGEAFF
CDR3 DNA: TGTGCCAGCAGCCCACGCCGGGACAGGGGTGAAGCTTTCTTT

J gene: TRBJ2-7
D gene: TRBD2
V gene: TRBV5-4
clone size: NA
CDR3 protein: CASSLGTSRSYVNF
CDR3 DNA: TGTGCCAGCAGCCTCGGGACTAGCAGATCCTACGTAAACTTC

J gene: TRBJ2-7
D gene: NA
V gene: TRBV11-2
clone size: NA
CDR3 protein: CASSPLPGPRGEQYF
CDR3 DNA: TGTGCCAGCAGCCCGCTGCCGGGACCCAGGGGCGAGCAGTACTTC

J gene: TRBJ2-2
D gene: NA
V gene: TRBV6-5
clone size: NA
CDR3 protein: CASDQLSNTGELFF
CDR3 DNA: TGTGCCAGCGACCAATTATCGAACACCGGGGAGCTGTTTTTT

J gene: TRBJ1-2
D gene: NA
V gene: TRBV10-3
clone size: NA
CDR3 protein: CAISEGRGYGYTF
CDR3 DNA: TGTGCCATCAGTGAAGGCAGGGGCTATGGCTACACCTTC

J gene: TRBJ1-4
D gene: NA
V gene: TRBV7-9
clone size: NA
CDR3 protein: CASSRGGGNNEKLFF
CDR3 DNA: TGTGCCAGCAGCCGCGGCGGAGGTAATAATGAAAAACTGTTTTTT

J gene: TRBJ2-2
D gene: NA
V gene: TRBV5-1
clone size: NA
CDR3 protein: CASSLEQGIGELFF
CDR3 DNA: TGCGCCAGCAGCTTGGAACAGGGAATCGGGGAGCTGTTTTTT

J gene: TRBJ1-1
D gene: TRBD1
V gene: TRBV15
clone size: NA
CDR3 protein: CATSRLGTGQNTEAFF
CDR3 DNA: TGTGCCACCAGCAGACTTGGGACAGGTCAGAACACTGAAGCTTTCTTT

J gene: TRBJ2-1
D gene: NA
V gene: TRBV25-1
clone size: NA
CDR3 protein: CASSVRLSSYNEQFF
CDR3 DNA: TGTGCCAGCAGTGTTCGCTTGAGCTCCTACAATGAGCAGTTCTTC

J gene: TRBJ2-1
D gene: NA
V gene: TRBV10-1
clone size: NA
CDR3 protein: CASSEHRSSYNEQFF
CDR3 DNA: TGCGCCAGCAGTGAGCACCGGAGCTCCTACAATGAGCAGTTCTTC